This T cell receptor beta chain came from a study of T cell repertoires in cytomegalovirus infection. Whole-study context: Researchers turned to recently identified HLA-C-restricted CMV epitopes as well as well-studied HLA-B-restricted ones.

This clonotype was found many times. Its antigen remains unidentified. TCRdb reanalysed the reads using MiXCR and keeps one entry per CDR3 protein. Of about 700,000 distinct CDR3 sequences detected, roughly 33% appear once; the ten largest clones hold over 15%. V dropped 0 bases and J dropped 0 bases, with 6 bases sitting between them. Germline CDR1 SGHTA, CDR2 FQGNSA. The CDR3 totals 15 residues. Points from the study as a whole: The study identified carriers of CMV plus the relevant HLA from cumulative public TCR beta family frequency.

The chain employs TRBV7-2 and TRBJ2-4; D is unresolved. The source was cultured PBMCs, collected from culture after CMV antigen stimulation. The clonotype originates from a human donor in good health (CMV status not recorded). Some clones in this sample may be carry-over from other donors' samples. CDR3 in amino acids: CASSLASVAKNIQYF. The CDR3 nucleotides read TGTGCCAGCAGCTTAGCGTCAGTAGCCAAAAACATTCAGTACTTC.